This TCR beta chain comes out of a study of PD-1 blockade in classical Hodgkin lymphoma. The study's findings and limits: Newly diagnosed patients reportedly trailed healthy donors in baseline TCR diversity. Prior to therapy, complete responders displayed diversity much like that of newly diagnosed patients. Possibly reflecting disease activity or prior therapy, repertoire differences have causes that remain undefined.

The CDR3 consists of 15 residues. Germline loops: CDR1 MNHEY, CDR2 SMNVEV (reference sequence). With 3 bases clipped from V and 0 bases from J, the junction kept 3 bases outside the gene matches. Profiling relied on immunoSEQ multiplex PCR, and the TCRdb table lists in-frame clones only, not all of them. The table shows approximately 49,000 clones, with approximately 80% occurring only once. Time point defined: cycle 4 day 1 (C4D1), after less than 7 weeks of nivolumab. All the patients suffered relapse after autologous stem cell transplantation, and brentuximab vedotin exposure differed. A word on this clone: The antigen remains unidentified.

Sequencing was performed on peripheral blood mononuclear cells (PBMCs), taken before the fourth cycle of nivolumab. The receptor was derived from a human donor with classical Hodgkin lymphoma. V is TRBV27 and J is TRBJ2-3; 7 positions agree with TRBD2. CDR3 in amino acids: CASSFQRGSTDTQYF. In DNA form, the CDR3 reads TGTGCCAGCAGTTTTCAGCGGGGTAGCACAGATACGCAGTATTTT.